The rows below give T cell receptor beta chains drawn from one sample of a study of blood T cell repertoires in COVID-19. Produced via immunoSEQ multiplex PCR; TCRdb's table is partial and in-frame only. Of 200,000 to 300,000 clones in the sample, about four fifths were seen once. The sequenced sample was peripheral blood. These receptors all stem from a man older than 75 with acute or convalescent COVID-19. Each CDR3 is given with its conserved first and last residue. The D gene is left open where the match is weak. Size values are once, few and many counts, or a class for expanded clones, and some rows have none.

D: TRBD2; V: TRBV6-1; size: .; J: TRBJ2-3; CDR3: CASSQAGGPQYF; DNA: TGTGCCAGCAGTCAAGCGGGAGGGCCACAGTATTTT
D: .; V: TRBV6-5; size: .; J: TRBJ1-6; CDR3: CASSYPSGALHF; DNA: TGTGCCAGCAGTTACCCGTCCGGGGCCCTCCACTTT
D: .; V: TRBV29-1; size: once; J: TRBJ2-6; CDR3: CSVAGLANVLTF; DNA: TGCAGCGTTGCAGGACTGGCCAACGTCCTGACTTTC
D: .; V: TRBV5-1; size: .; J: TRBJ1-2; CDR3: CASSLDPNQAGYTF; DNA: TGCGCCAGCAGCTTGGATCCCAATCAGGCGGGCTACACCTTC
D: TRBD1; V: TRBV19; size: .; J: TRBJ1-5; CDR3: CASSPDRGNQPQHF; DNA: TGTGCCAGTAGTCCGGACAGGGGAAATCAGCCCCAGCATTTT
D: .; V: TRBV29-1; size: .; J: TRBJ2-3; CDR3: CSVGSPDTQYF; DNA: TGCAGCGTTGGGAGTCCAGATACGCAGTATTTT
D: .; V: TRBV3-1/TRBV3-2; size: .; J: TRBJ1-4; CDR3: CASSHPKGDIWSPNEKLFF; DNA: TGTGCCAGCAGCCATCCCAAAGGGGACATATGGTCCCCAAATGAAAAACTGTTTTTT
D: TRBD1; V: TRBV6-6; size: once; J: TRBJ2-4; CDR3: CASGQGSTKNIQYF; DNA: TGTGCCAGCGGACAGGGGTCTACCAAAAACATTCAGTACTTC
D: .; V: TRBV30; size: .; J: TRBJ2-2; CDR3: CAWSRRFTGELFF; DNA: TGTGCCTGGAGTAGGAGGTTTACCGGGGAGCTGTTTTTT
D: TRBD1; V: TRBV5-1; size: .; J: TRBJ1-1; CDR3: CASSLGQGGAFF; DNA: TGCGCCAGCAGCTTAGGACAGGGTGGAGCTTTCTTT
D: TRBD1; V: TRBV6-5; size: .; J: TRBJ1-3; CDR3: CAGKTGDSGNTIYF; DNA: TGTGCCGGGAAGACAGGGGACTCTGGAAACACCATATATTTT
D: .; V: TRBV6-6; size: .; J: TRBJ1-5; CDR3: CASSYSGGNQPQHF; DNA: TGTGCCAGCAGTTACTCTGGGGGGAATCAGCCCCAGCATTTT
D: TRBD1; V: TRBV18; size: .; J: TRBJ1-3; CDR3: CASSRDRAGNTIYF; DNA: TGTGCCAGCTCCCGGGACAGGGCTGGAAACACCATATATTTT
D: .; V: TRBV10-3; size: .; J: TRBJ1-1; CDR3: CAISEVRGRTEAFF; DNA: TGTGCCATCAGTGAAGTTAGGGGAAGAACTGAAGCTTTCTTT
D: .; V: TRBV10-3; size: .; J: TRBJ1-2; CDR3: CAISERPREGLGYTF; DNA: TGTGCCATCAGTGAGAGGCCTCGGGAGGGACTTGGCTACACCTTC
D: .; V: TRBV3-1/TRBV3-2; size: .; J: TRBJ1-5; CDR3: CASSQGAGQGRQPQHF; DNA: TGTGCCAGCAGCCAAGGGGCGGGGCAGGGCAGGCAGCCCCAGCATTTT
D: .; V: TRBV5-5; size: .; J: TRBJ1-6; CDR3: CASSLAWLESSPLHF; DNA: TGTGCCAGCAGCTTGGCGTGGTTAGAAAGTTCACCCCTCCACTTT
D: TRBD1; V: TRBV5-4; size: .; J: TRBJ1-1; CDR3: CASTPRGDTEAFF; DNA: TGTGCCAGCACCCCCAGGGGGGACACTGAAGCTTTCTTT
D: TRBD1; V: TRBV18; size: .; J: TRBJ1-2; CDR3: CASSSLPGTGNSGYGYTF; DNA: TGTGCCAGCTCCTCACTCCCCGGGACAGGGAACTCTGGCTATGGCTACACCTTC
D: .; V: TRBV18; size: .; J: TRBJ2-1; CDR3: CASSPPQGGKDEQFF; DNA: TGTGCCAGCTCACCACCCCAGGGCGGTAAGGATGAGCAGTTCTTC
D: TRBD1; V: TRBV2; size: .; J: TRBJ1-6; CDR3: CASLPSGQGNSPLHF; DNA: TGTGCCAGCCTGCCTTCCGGACAGGGAAATTCACCCCTCCACTTT
D: TRBD2; V: TRBV6-4; size: .; J: TRBJ2-3; CDR3: CASSSLAGGLTDTQYF; DNA: TGTGCCAGCAGTTCCTTAGCGGGGGGCCTCACAGATACGCAGTATTTT
D: .; V: TRBV3-1/TRBV3-2; size: .; J: TRBJ1-2; CDR3: CASSQGGVGYGYTF; DNA: TGTGCCAGCAGCCAAGGGGGCGTCGGCTATGGCTACACCTTC
D: TRBD2; V: TRBV3-1/TRBV3-2; size: .; J: TRBJ2-4; CDR3: CASSQHGKREGGDIQYF; DNA: TGTGCCAGCAGCCAACACGGGAAGCGGGAGGGCGGGGACATTCAGTACTTC
D: .; V: TRBV30; size: .; J: TRBJ1-1; CDR3: CAWSEQGETEAFF; DNA: TGTGCCTGGAGTGAACAGGGTGAGACTGAAGCTTTCTTT
D: .; V: TRBV11-1; size: .; J: TRBJ2-7; CDR3: CASSPRRVHEQYF; DNA: TGTGCCAGCAGCCCCAGGAGGGTCCACGAGCAGTACTTC
D: .; V: TRBV19; size: .; J: TRBJ1-5; CDR3: CAGGFNQPQHF; DNA: TGTGCCGGGGGGTTCAATCAGCCCCAGCATTTT
D: TRBD1; V: TRBV28; size: .; J: TRBJ1-6; CDR3: CASRRGQVSYNSPLHF; DNA: TGTGCCAGCAGGCGGGGACAGGTGTCGTATAATTCACCCCTCCACTTT
D: .; V: TRBV28; size: once; J: TRBJ2-7; CDR3: CASSPEGQGRYEQYF; DNA: TGTGCCAGCAGTCCCGAAGGGCAGGGAAGGTACGAGCAGTACTTC
D: .; V: TRBV5-6; size: .; J: TRBJ1-2; CDR3: CASSLAAPRGFNYGYTF; DNA: TGTGCCAGCAGCTTGGCCGCTCCTAGGGGTTTTAACTATGGCTACACCTTC
D: TRBD2; V: TRBV28; size: .; J: TRBJ2-3; CDR3: CASSLSGLASTDTQYF; DNA: TGTGCCAGCAGTTTATCTGGACTAGCTTCCACAGATACGCAGTATTTT
D: .; V: TRBV4-2; size: .; J: TRBJ1-2; CDR3: CASSQDRGSSYGYTF; DNA: TGTGCCAGCAGCCAAGATCGGGGGAGTAGCTATGGCTACACCTTC
D: .; V: TRBV9; size: .; J: TRBJ2-5; CDR3: CASSVGGDRETQYF; DNA: TGTGCCAGCAGCGTAGGAGGCGACAGAGAGACCCAGTACTTC
D: TRBD1; V: TRBV7-9; size: once; J: TRBJ2-7; CDR3: CASSGTGVRTYEQYF; DNA: TGTGCCAGCAGCGGGACAGGGGTTCGAACCTACGAGCAGTACTTC
D: .; V: TRBV10-2; size: .; J: TRBJ2-3; CDR3: CASSESWVALRDSMLSTDTQYF; DNA: TGCGCCAGCAGTGAAAGTTGGGTGGCGCTCCGGGACTCTATGCTTAGCACAGATACGCAGTATTTT
D: TRBD1; V: TRBV5-1; size: .; J: TRBJ1-2; CDR3: CASSLGQGANNYGYTF; DNA: TGCGCCAGCAGCTTGGGACAGGGGGCGAATAACTATGGCTACACCTTC
D: .; V: TRBV11-2; size: .; J: TRBJ2-7; CDR3: CASSLVGITAYEQYF; DNA: TGTGCCAGCAGCTTAGTGGGCATCACCGCCTACGAGCAGTACTTC
D: TRBD1; V: TRBV6-5; size: .; J: TRBJ1-6; CDR3: CASSWDGQGFNSPLHF; DNA: TGTGCCAGCAGTTGGGACGGACAGGGTTTCAATTCACCCCTCCACTTT
D: .; V: TRBV30; size: .; J: TRBJ2-2; CDR3: CAWSGNSLGTGELFF; DNA: TGTGCCTGGAGTGGCAACAGTCTTGGCACCGGGGAGCTGTTTTTT
D: TRBD1; V: TRBV19; size: once; J: TRBJ1-5; CDR3: CASSIDGTASSGPQHF; DNA: TGTGCCAGTAGTATAGATGGGACAGCCTCCTCGGGGCCCCAGCATTTT
D: TRBD1; V: TRBV7-3; size: few; J: TRBJ2-5; CDR3: CASSLIGQEATQYF; DNA: TGTGCCAGCAGCCTTATTGGACAGGAGGCGACCCAGTACTTC
D: .; V: TRBV12-3/TRBV12-4; size: .; J: TRBJ2-7; CDR3: CASSLIRDEQYF; DNA: TGTGCCAGCAGCCTGATCAGGGACGAGCAGTACTTC
D: .; V: TRBV30; size: few; J: TRBJ2-6; CDR3: CAWSGRGANVLTF; DNA: TGTGCCTGGAGTGGGAGAGGGGCCAACGTCCTGACTTTC
D: TRBD2; V: TRBV5-1; size: .; J: TRBJ2-7; CDR3: CASSLTGLAGGPSYEQYF; DNA: TGCGCCAGCAGCTTAACGGGACTAGCGGGAGGGCCCTCGTACGAGCAGTACTTC
D: .; V: TRBV7-9; size: few; J: TRBJ1-1; CDR3: CASFWGRQSQNTEAFF; DNA: TGTGCCAGCTTCTGGGGTAGACAGTCCCAGAACACTGAAGCTTTCTTT
D: TRBD1; V: TRBV3-1/TRBV3-2; size: once; J: TRBJ1-5; CDR3: CASSLGTDNQPQHF; DNA: TGTGCCAGCAGCTTAGGGACAGATAATCAGCCCCAGCATTTT
D: .; V: TRBV5-1; size: few; J: TRBJ1-2; CDR3: CASSKGTDYGYTF; DNA: TGCGCCAGCAGCAAGGGGACTGACTATGGCTACACCTTC
D: .; V: TRBV3-1/TRBV3-2; size: .; J: TRBJ1-5; CDR3: CASSQAVGSQPQHF; DNA: TGTGCCAGCAGCCAAGCGGTAGGGAGCCAGCCCCAGCATTTT
D: .; V: TRBV19; size: few; J: TRBJ1-1; CDR3: CASSTQGRKMNTEAFF; DNA: TGTGCCAGTAGTACGCAAGGGAGGAAAATGAACACTGAAGCTTTCTTT
D: .; V: TRBV7-6; size: .; J: TRBJ2-7; CDR3: CASSLGGDWSKREQYF; DNA: TGTGCCAGCAGCTTAGGGGGGGACTGGAGTAAAAGGGAGCAGTACTTC
D: TRBD2; V: TRBV7-2; size: .; J: TRBJ2-1; CDR3: CASSLGGSGRNMGNEQFF; DNA: TGTGCCAGCAGCTTAGGAGGTAGCGGGAGGAATATGGGGAATGAGCAGTTCTTC
D: TRBD1; V: TRBV5-6; size: once; J: TRBJ2-5; CDR3: CASSSTAGTGGETQYF; DNA: TGTGCCAGCAGCTCGACCGCCGGGACAGGGGGCGAGACCCAGTACTTC
D: .; V: TRBV9; size: few; J: TRBJ1-1; CDR3: CASSVFMEGGTEAFF; DNA: TGTGCCAGCAGCGTTTTCATGGAGGGAGGCACTGAAGCTTTCTTT
D: .; V: TRBV11-2; size: .; J: TRBJ2-5; CDR3: CASSSLVVQGRSGRETQYF; DNA: TGTGCCAGCAGCTCCCTCGTCGTACAGGGCAGGAGTGGTAGAGAGACCCAGTACTTC
D: TRBD1; V: TRBV24-1; size: .; J: TRBJ2-6; CDR3: CATSGRDRVSGANVLTF; DNA: TGTGCCACCAGTGGACGGGACAGGGTCTCCGGGGCCAACGTCCTGACTTTC
D: .; V: TRBV24-1; size: .; J: TRBJ1-1; CDR3: CATTGATEAFF; DNA: TGTGCCACCACAGGGGCGACTGAAGCTTTCTTT
D: TRBD1; V: TRBV28; size: .; J: TRBJ2-5; CDR3: CASSTQEGARETQYF; DNA: TGTGCCAGCAGCACCCAAGAGGGGGCACGAGAGACCCAGTACTTC
D: .; V: TRBV18; size: once; J: TRBJ1-6; CDR3: CASSPRTVNSPLHF; DNA: TGTGCCAGCTCACCACGGACAGTGAATTCACCCCTCCACTTT
D: .; V: TRBV7-8; size: once; J: TRBJ2-3; CDR3: CASRSISGREPDTQYF; DNA: TGTGCCAGCAGGTCCATTAGCGGTCGGGAACCAGATACGCAGTATTTT
D: .; V: TRBV5-6; size: .; J: TRBJ1-5; CDR3: CASTRGGGEQPQHF; DNA: TGTGCCAGCACTCGGGGGGGAGGAGAGCAGCCCCAGCATTTT